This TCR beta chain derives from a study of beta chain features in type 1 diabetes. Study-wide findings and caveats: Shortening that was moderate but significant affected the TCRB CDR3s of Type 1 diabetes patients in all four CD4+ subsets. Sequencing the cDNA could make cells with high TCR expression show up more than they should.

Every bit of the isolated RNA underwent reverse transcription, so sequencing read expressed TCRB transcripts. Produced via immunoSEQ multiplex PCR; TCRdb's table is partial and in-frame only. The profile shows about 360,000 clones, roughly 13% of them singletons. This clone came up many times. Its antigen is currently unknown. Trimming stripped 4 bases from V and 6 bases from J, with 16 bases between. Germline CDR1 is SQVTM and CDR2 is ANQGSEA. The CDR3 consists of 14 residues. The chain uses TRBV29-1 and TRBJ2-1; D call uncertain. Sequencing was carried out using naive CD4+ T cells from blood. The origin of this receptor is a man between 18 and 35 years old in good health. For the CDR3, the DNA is TGCAGCGTTGTTGGAGCCTTCGTGGGCAATGAGCAGTTCTTC. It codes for CSVVGAFVGNEQFF.